This is a list of T cell receptor beta chains from one sample in a study of cytomegalovirus exposure and HLA in healthy donors. Clones were sequenced by immunoSEQ multiplex PCR, and TCRdb holds only the in-frame ones, with some missing. This sample's clone table lists roughly 220,000 clones. Material: PBMCs. The receptors derive from a girl aged 2-10 years in good health and CMV-seropositive. The CDR3 runs from the conserved cysteine through the conserved F or W. Fields, in order: D gene, J gene, V gene, CDR3 protein, CDR3 DNA. A D gene is named only where the DNA matches it firmly.

d_gene: NA
j_gene: TRBJ2-5
v_gene: TRBV11-2
CDR3aa: CASSLDARELYF
CDR3nt: TGTGCCAGCAGCTTAGATGCACGGGAGTTGTACTTC

d_gene: TRBD2
j_gene: TRBJ2-2
v_gene: TRBV10-1
CDR3aa: CASSESTLAGIPGELFF
CDR3nt: TGCGCCAGCAGTGAGTCGACCCTAGCGGGAATACCCGGGGAGCTGTTTTTT

d_gene: NA
j_gene: TRBJ2-5
v_gene: TRBV5-4
CDR3aa: CASSARQVVGETQYF
CDR3nt: TGTGCCAGCAGCGCACGACAGGTGGTAGGGGAGACCCAGTACTTC

d_gene: NA
j_gene: TRBJ2-3
v_gene: TRBV27
CDR3aa: CASSLDPSPFTDTQYF
CDR3nt: TGTGCCAGCAGTCTCGATCCTAGCCCCTTCACAGATACGCAGTATTTT

d_gene: NA
j_gene: TRBJ1-4
v_gene: TRBV28
CDR3aa: CASSPPITNEKLFF
CDR3nt: TGTGCCAGCAGCCCTCCTATCACTAATGAAAAACTGTTTTTT

d_gene: NA
j_gene: TRBJ2-7
v_gene: TRBV30
CDR3aa: CAWSVHVGEQYF
CDR3nt: TGTGCCTGGAGTGTACATGTGGGCGAGCAGTACTTC

d_gene: TRBD1
j_gene: TRBJ2-7
v_gene: TRBV7-9
CDR3aa: CASSLTGARDEQYF
CDR3nt: TGTGCCAGCAGTCTAACAGGGGCGAGGGACGAGCAGTACTTC

d_gene: TRBD1
j_gene: TRBJ2-1
v_gene: TRBV10-1
CDR3aa: CASSETGVVDNEQFF
CDR3nt: TGCGCCAGCAGTGAAACAGGGGTAGTAGACAATGAGCAGTTCTTC

d_gene: NA
j_gene: TRBJ1-5
v_gene: TRBV2
CDR3aa: CASSARNNQPQHF
CDR3nt: TGTGCCAGCAGTGCCCGTAATAATCAGCCCCAGCATTTT

d_gene: TRBD1
j_gene: TRBJ1-1
v_gene: TRBV28
CDR3aa: CASIYRGNYEAFF
CDR3nt: TGTGCCAGCATATACAGGGGGAATTACGAAGCTTTCTTT

d_gene: TRBD2
j_gene: TRBJ2-7
v_gene: TRBV6-1
CDR3aa: CASSKPGLAGDEQYF
CDR3nt: TGTGCCAGCAGTAAACCGGGACTAGCGGGAGACGAGCAGTACTTC

d_gene: NA
j_gene: TRBJ1-5
v_gene: TRBV7-8
CDR3aa: CASSLEQLSNQPQHF
CDR3nt: TGTGCCAGCAGCTTAGAACAGCTTAGCAATCAGCCCCAGCATTTT

d_gene: NA
j_gene: TRBJ2-2
v_gene: TRBV5-5
CDR3aa: CASSFPLRGDGELFF
CDR3nt: TGTGCCAGCAGCTTCCCATTACGGGGAGACGGGGAGCTGTTTTTT

d_gene: NA
j_gene: TRBJ1-2
v_gene: TRBV27
CDR3aa: CASSPRGYGYTF
CDR3nt: TGTGCCAGCAGTCCTCGGGGGTATGGCTACACCTTC

d_gene: TRBD1
j_gene: TRBJ1-1
v_gene: TRBV27
CDR3aa: CASRGGTGAEAFF
CDR3nt: TGTGCCAGCAGAGGAGGGACAGGGGCTGAAGCTTTCTTT

d_gene: TRBD2
j_gene: TRBJ2-7
v_gene: TRBV5-4
CDR3aa: CASSSTPGLVHYF
CDR3nt: TGTGCCAGCAGCTCAACACCGGGACTAGTGCACTACTTC

d_gene: TRBD1
j_gene: TRBJ2-2
v_gene: TRBV18
CDR3aa: CASSPSDRGGTRSAGELFF
CDR3nt: TGTGCCAGCTCACCTTCGGACAGGGGAGGTACAAGGAGTGCCGGGGAGCTGTTTTTT

d_gene: NA
j_gene: TRBJ2-7
v_gene: TRBV20-1
CDR3aa: CSARDRDEQYF
CDR3nt: TGCAGTGCTAGAGATCGGGACGAGCAGTACTTC

d_gene: TRBD2
j_gene: TRBJ2-3
v_gene: TRBV19
CDR3aa: CASRSGGGADTQYF
CDR3nt: TGTGCCAGTAGGAGCGGGGGGGGTGCAGATACGCAGTATTTT

d_gene: NA
j_gene: TRBJ1-3
v_gene: TRBV6-6
CDR3aa: CASSLSRDEDTIYF
CDR3nt: TGTGCCAGCAGCTTATCCCGGGATGAAGACACCATATATTTT

d_gene: TRBD1
j_gene: TRBJ2-7
v_gene: TRBV15
CDR3aa: CATSRDIGTGSYEQYF
CDR3nt: TGTGCCACCAGCAGAGATATTGGGACAGGGAGTTACGAGCAGTACTTC

d_gene: NA
j_gene: TRBJ2-7
v_gene: TRBV4-1
CDR3aa: CASSQELANYEQYF
CDR3nt: TGCGCCAGCAGCCAAGAACTAGCCAACTACGAGCAGTACTTC

d_gene: NA
j_gene: TRBJ1-2
v_gene: TRBV30
CDR3aa: CAWTPPGIYGYTF
CDR3nt: TGTGCCTGGACCCCCCCAGGGATCTATGGCTACACCTTC

d_gene: TRBD2
j_gene: TRBJ2-7
v_gene: TRBV4-1
CDR3aa: CASSQGGLADSYEQYF
CDR3nt: TGCGCCAGCAGCCAAGGGGGACTAGCGGATTCCTACGAGCAGTACTTC

d_gene: NA
j_gene: TRBJ1-1
v_gene: TRBV10-3
CDR3aa: CAINTEEAFF
CDR3nt: TGTGCCATCAACACAGAGGAAGCTTTCTTT

d_gene: TRBD1
j_gene: TRBJ1-1
v_gene: TRBV11-2
CDR3aa: CASSLGRGQLNTEAFF
CDR3nt: TGTGCCAGCAGCTTAGGGAGGGGACAGCTGAACACTGAAGCTTTCTTT

d_gene: TRBD1
j_gene: TRBJ2-7
v_gene: TRBV29-1
CDR3aa: CSVGQGASEQYF
CDR3nt: TGCAGCGTTGGACAGGGGGCCTCCGAGCAGTACTTC

d_gene: TRBD1
j_gene: TRBJ1-4
v_gene: TRBV27
CDR3aa: CASSLRSPDRDRGDEKLFF
CDR3nt: TGTGCCAGCAGTTTACGGTCCCCGGACCGGGACAGGGGGGATGAAAAACTGTTTTTT

d_gene: TRBD2
j_gene: TRBJ2-2
v_gene: TRBV19
CDR3aa: CASSMESAGEAAGELFF
CDR3nt: TGTGCCAGTAGTATGGAATCCGCGGGAGAGGCGGCCGGGGAGCTGTTTTTT

d_gene: NA
j_gene: TRBJ2-7
v_gene: TRBV6-4
CDR3aa: CASSESVSSYEQYF
CDR3nt: TGTGCCAGCAGTGAAAGCGTTAGCTCCTACGAGCAGTACTTC

d_gene: NA
j_gene: TRBJ1-1
v_gene: TRBV4-1
CDR3aa: CASSQAAAAEAFF
CDR3nt: TGCGCCAGCAGCCAAGCAGCGGCAGCCGAAGCTTTCTTT

d_gene: TRBD1
j_gene: TRBJ1-5
v_gene: TRBV5-1
CDR3aa: CASSSGTGTNQPQHF
CDR3nt: TGCGCCAGCAGCAGCGGGACAGGGACCAATCAGCCCCAGCATTTT